The TCR beta chain described here comes from a study of naive and memory T cell subsets. Findings and caveats of the study: The power law exponent of TCR abundance differed between naive and memory cells. Over 85% of naive TCR sequences appeared only once after error correction, unlike memory subsets.

There are a few counts of this clonotype. Its antigen is as yet unknown. Looked up from germline, CDR1 is DFQATT and CDR2 is SNEGSKA (reference sequence). V was clipped by 8 bases and J by 6 bases; unmatched bases: 14. The CDR3 sequence is 14 residues long. An equimolar mix of two oligonucleotides served as the beta constant-region primer for TRBC1 and TRBC2. In TCRdb, the UMI-ligation and nested PCR reads were re-called with MiXCR into one record per CDR3 protein. This sample has approximately 140,000 distinct CDR3 sequences, with over 15% found just once. The clonotype originates from a human donor in good health. The rearrangement links TRBV20-1 to TRBJ2-3; 7 bases align to TRBD2. The sequenced material came from naive CD4+ T cells from blood. The CDR3 loop is CSSILGPGGDTQYF. CDR3 sequence (DNA): TGCAGTTCAATATTGGGACCCGGGGGGGATACGCAGTATTTT.